This TCR beta chain derives from a study of T-cell reconstitution after alpha-beta-depleted transplantation in children. Study findings and constraints: T-cell counts and diversity at one year following transplant were attributed mainly to newly produced T cells. Reported findings indicate that, about two months after transplant, alpha-beta T cells came from several hundred expanded clones, which were derived from non-depleted graft cells. Surviving recipient T cells and thymic progenitors produced the high day-60 TCRbeta diversity seen in some patients.

Library preparation (for TCRbeta) was performed with unique molecular identifiers. TCRdb analysed the PCR reads with MiXCR anew, one entry per CDR3 protein. The repertoire consists of around 140,000 distinct CDR3 sequences, with around 8.8% occurring once and the leading ten covering 15% to 20%. The V end was cut by 3 bases, the J end by 7 bases, with 24 bases between. This CDR3 has 18 amino acids. This clonotype came up a few times. Its antigen is unknown. The sample in question was PBMCs, mostly from graft donor cells, obtained 180 days after TCRalphabeta/CD19-depleted stem cell transplant. This TCR was sampled from a female patient under 10 years old who had a stem cell transplant for congenital amegakaryocytic thrombocytopenia, so the T cells may come from the graft donor. The rearrangement links TRBV12-3 or TRBV12-4 to TRBJ2-2, with a possible D match to TRBD2 (5 bases). CDR3 loop: CASSFGVKTRVNGGELFF. Here the CDR3 DNA reads TGTGCCAGCAGTTTCGGTGTCAAAACGAGGGTCAACGGCGGGGAGCTGTTTTTT.